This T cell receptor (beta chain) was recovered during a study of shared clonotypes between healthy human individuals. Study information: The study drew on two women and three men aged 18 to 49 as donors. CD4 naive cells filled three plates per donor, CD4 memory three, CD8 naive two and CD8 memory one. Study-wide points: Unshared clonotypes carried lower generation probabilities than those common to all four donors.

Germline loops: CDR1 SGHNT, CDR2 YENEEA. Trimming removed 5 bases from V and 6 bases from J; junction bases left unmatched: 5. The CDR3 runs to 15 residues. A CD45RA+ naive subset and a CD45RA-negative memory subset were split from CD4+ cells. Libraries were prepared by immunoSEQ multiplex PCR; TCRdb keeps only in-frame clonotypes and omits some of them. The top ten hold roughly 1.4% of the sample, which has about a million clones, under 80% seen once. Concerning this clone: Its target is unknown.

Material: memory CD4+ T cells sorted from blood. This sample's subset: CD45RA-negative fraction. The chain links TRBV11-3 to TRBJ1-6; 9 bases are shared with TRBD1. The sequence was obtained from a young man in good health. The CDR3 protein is CASSEGTGRNSPLHF. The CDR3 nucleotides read TGTGCCAGCAGCGAAGGGACAGGGCGTAATTCACCCCTCCACTTT.